Below are 22 T cell receptor beta chains sequenced from a single sample in a study of cytomegalovirus exposure and HLA in healthy donors. The PCR employed 60 Vbeta primers together with 13 Jbeta primers. This table comes from immunoSEQ multiplex PCR, and its TCRdb copy is limited to in-frame clones, with some not included. Among approximately 200,000 clones, more than 70% were seen once, and the ten largest hold 1% to 1.5%. The source material was PBMCs. The receptors derive from a human donor in good health.

V and J are TRBV7-2 and TRBJ2-5; 7 nucleotides agree with TRBD2. Germline trimming cut 5 bases from V and 4 bases from J; bases unmatched to any gene: 7. This CDR3 is built from 14 residues. Germline loops: CDR1 SGHTA, CDR2 FQGNSA. This CDR3 is CASSPLRGGETQYF. The CDR3 coding sequence is TGTGCCAGCAGCCCACTGCGCGGGGGAGAGACCCAGTACTTC.

The CDR3 sequence: CASSEWRAEKNTEAFF. Written as DNA, the CDR3 is TGTGCCAGCAGTGAATGGCGGGCCGAGAAGAACACTGAAGCTTTCTTT. V gene TRBV2 combines with J gene TRBJ1-1; unclear D gene. Per germline, CDR1 SNHLY and CDR2 FYNNEI. The germline V and J ends were trimmed by 2 bases and 1 base, with 14 bases remaining between them. CDR3 length: 16 residues.

The chain carries TRBV27 and TRBJ2-5; 7 bases map to TRBD1. Judging by the DNA end, TRBJ2-7 fits better; the J call may be wrong. The CDR3 runs to 14 residues. Germline V gene lookup returns CDR1 MNHEY and CDR2 SMNVEV (reference sequence). The CDR3 coding sequence is TGTGCCAGCAGTTTTAGAGGGGGCCGTTACGAGCAGTACTTC. This codes for CASSFRGGRYEQYF.

The chain uses TRBV6-5 and TRBJ1-5; 7 positions match TRBD1. Per the germline V gene, CDR1 is MNHEY and CDR2 is SVGAGI. CDR3 length: 14 amino acids. J lost 3 bases, V lost 5 bases, and 4 bases had no gene match. CDR3 sequence reads: CASSQTGSNQPQHF. In DNA form, the CDR3 reads TGTGCCAGCAGTCAGACAGGGTCCAATCAGCCCCAGCATTTT.

The rearrangement uses TRBV10-3 and TRBJ2-7, with D tentatively TRBD1 (5 bases). Germline CDR1 reads ENHRY; CDR2 reads SYGVKD. The CDR3 has 16 residues. Between the trimmed V and J ends, which lost 3 bases and 0 bases, there was a span of 15 bases. The CDR3 DNA sequence: TGTGCCATCAGTGAAGGGGTCACCTCTAGCTCCTACGAGCAGTACTTC. This codes for CAISEGVTSSSYEQYF.

The chain recombines TRBV19 with TRBJ1-2, with 8 positions matching TRBD1. The CDR3 runs 14 residues. J was trimmed by 4 bases and V by 2 bases; bases with no gene match: 3. Germline CDR1 reads LNHDA; CDR2 reads SQIVND (reference sequence). DNA for the CDR3: TGTGCCAGTAGTATAAACAGGGGGAGCTATGGCTACACCTTC. Its translation: CASSINRGSYGYTF.

This clone was seen a single time. This CDR3 is also generated by other DNA sequences in the sample. V gene TRBV5-1 combines with J gene TRBJ2-5, with 8 bases identical to TRBD1. With 3 bases clipped from V and 4 bases from J, the junction kept 5 bases outside the gene matches. Germline CDR1 is SGHRS and CDR2 is YFSETQ. The CDR3 covers 14 residues. The CDR3 loop is CASSSQGAGETQYF. The DNA of the CDR3 is TGCGCCAGCAGCTCCCAGGGGGCGGGAGAGACCCAGTACTTC.

The chain links TRBV27 to TRBJ1-2; 7 bases fit TRBD1. The CDR3 is 16 residues long. The V and J ends lost 5 bases and 9 bases, in that order; junction bases with no gene match: 18. Germline CDR1 MNHEY, CDR2 SMNVEV (reference sequence). CDR3 in DNA: TGTGCCAGCAGTCCCCGGGACAGCTTTAAGCGTATGCGCTACACCTTC. Translation: CASSPRDSFKRMRYTF.

CDR3 DNA sequence: TGTGCCTGGGAAGACGACAGGCTTGGGGTCGATGGCTACACCTTC. Translating gives CAWEDDRLGVDGYTF. V usage is TRBV30 and J usage is TRBJ1-2; D is perhaps TRBD1 (6 bases). From germline, CDR1 is GTSNPN and CDR2 SVGIG (reference sequence). The CDR3 totals 15 residues. V lost 5 bases, J lost 6 bases, and 22 bases lay in between.

CDR3 DNA: TGTGCCAGCAGTTCGGACAGGGTCGGTCAGCCCCAGCATTTT. Amino acids: CASSSDRVGQPQHF. This chain joins TRBV28 and TRBJ1-5; 8 bases align to TRBD1. V trimming: 4 bases; J trimming: 6 bases; junction bases outside the gene matches: 5. This CDR3 region has 14 residues. Per germline, CDR1 MDHEN and CDR2 SYDVKM.

The chain recombines TRBV6-9 with TRBJ2-1; 12 nucleotides align to TRBD2. The CDR3 has 20 amino acids. The germline gives CDR1 MNHGY, CDR2 SVAAGI. The junction had 16 bases not matched to a gene; V was cut back by 7 bases and J by 0 bases. DNA of the CDR3: TGTGCCAGCAATAGGGGGAGGGGGACTAGCGGGCCTAGCTCCTACAATGAGCAGTTCTTC. Translating it yields CASNRGRGTSGPSSYNEQFF.

The rearrangement uses TRBV6-1 and TRBJ2-1; 8 nucleotides match TRBD2. The CDR3 sequence is 15 residues long. Per the germline V gene, CDR1 is MNHNS and CDR2 is SASEGT. Trimming took 4 bases from V and 1 from J; bases not matched to a gene: 3. The CDR3 reads CASSGASGSYNEQFF. The CDR3 DNA follows: TGTGCCAGCAGTGGGGCTAGCGGGTCCTACAATGAGCAGTTCTTC.

The chain couples TRBV9 to TRBJ2-3; 7 nucleotides agree with TRBD1. The CDR3 extends over 17 amino acids. The V gene's germline CDR1 is SGDLS and CDR2 YYNGEE. With V trimmed by 1 base and J by 2 bases, 10 bases remained unmatched. In nucleotides, the CDR3 is TGTGCCAGCAGCGTACAAAGAGACAGGGAATTCACAGATACGCAGTATTTT. Protein: CASSVQRDREFTDTQYF.

This sequence joins TRBV5-8 and TRBJ1-3; TRBD1 matches 7 bases. The junction had 2 bases not matched to a gene; V was cut back by 6 bases and J by 2 bases. The CDR3 extends over 13 amino acids. Germline CDR1 is SGHTS and CDR2 is YDEGEE. CDR3 protein: CASKQGTGNTIYF. CDR3 in DNA: TGTGCCAGCAAACAGGGGACTGGAAACACCATATATTTT.

The gene calls are TRBV2 and TRBJ1-5; a weak D match, TRBD1 (5 bases). Per germline, CDR1 SNHLY and CDR2 FYNNEI. The V end lost 0 bases, the J end lost 0 bases, and 6 bases lay between the germline ends. The CDR3 has 15 residues. CDR3 nucleotide sequence: TGTGCCAGCAGTGAAGCGGGGCTTAGCAATCAGCCCCAGCATTTT. The encoded protein is CASSEAGLSNQPQHF.

The V call is TRBV5-5, the J call TRBJ2-1, with D uncertain. The CDR3 extends over 13 amino acids. Germline V gives CDR1 SGHKS, CDR2 YYEKEE (reference sequence). V gave up 0 bases and J gave up 6 bases, with 7 bases separating them. The CDR3 loop reads CASSLGLGNEQFF. DNA of the CDR3: TGTGCCAGCAGCTTGGGTCTAGGCAATGAGCAGTTCTTC.

The chain recombines TRBV11-2 with TRBJ2-5, with 8 bases aligning to TRBD2. Losses at the gene ends were 1 base for V and 4 bases for J; bases not matched to a gene: 8. The CDR3 loop spans 16 amino acids. CDR1 is SGHAT and CDR2 is FQNNGV in the germline V gene. The CDR3 sequence: CASSLGGTRIVETQYF. DNA for the CDR3: TGTGCCAGCAGCTTAGGCGGGACTAGAATTGTAGAGACCCAGTACTTC.

The chain carries TRBV2 and TRBJ2-7; tentative D call: TRBD2 (5 bases). Looked up from germline, CDR1 is SNHLY and CDR2 is FYNNEI. The CDR3 has 11 residues. The V gene lost 1 base and the J gene lost 9 bases, with 7 bases spanning the gap. CDR3 nucleotides: TGTGCCAGCAGTGAAGAGGAGGTGCAGTACTTC. Translating it yields CASSEEEVQYF.

CDR3 sequence: CSAGWGGGGTGELFF. The CDR3 coding sequence is TGCAGCGCTGGTTGGGGGGGTGGTGGTACCGGGGAGCTGTTTTTT. The V call is TRBV29-1, the J call TRBJ2-2, with TRBD2 matching 7 bases. CDR1 and CDR2 from the germline V gene are SQVTM and ANQGSEA. CDR3 length: 15 residues. The J segment lost 5 bases and the V segment lost 7 bases, leaving 13 bases of the junction unmatched.

The chain uses TRBV7-6 and TRBJ2-5, with D maybe TRBD2 (6 bases). The CDR3 is 15 residues long. Per the germline V gene, CDR1 is SGHVS and CDR2 is FNYEAQ. Trimming stripped 1 base from V and 4 bases from J, with 13 bases between. The CDR3 loop is CASSLGDRGGETQYF. The CDR3 region has the DNA TGTGCCAGCAGCTTAGGGGATAGGGGAGGAGAGACCCAGTACTTC.

The rearrangement links TRBV6-6 to TRBJ2-5, with a tentative D call TRBD2 (6 bases). The germline V and J ends were trimmed by 4 bases and 5 bases, with 14 bases remaining between them. The CDR3 has 14 amino acids. Germline lookup yields CDR1 MNHNY and CDR2 SVGAGI (reference sequence). CDR3 in DNA: TGTGCCAGCAGTTCCGGGACTCCTAGCGAGACCCAGTACTTC. Its translation: CASSSGTPSETQYF.

The chain couples TRBV9 to TRBJ1-2; no reliable D call. The CDR3 extends over 13 amino acids. The germline gives CDR1 SGDLS, CDR2 YYNGEE. Trimming removed 1 base from V and 1 base from J, with 5 bases in between. In nucleotides, the CDR3 is TGTGCCAGCAGCGTAAGCATTAACTATGGCTACACCTTC. It is translated as CASSVSINYGYTF.